Listed here are 32 T cell receptor beta chains from one sample, sequenced in a study of blood T cell repertoires in COVID-19. Method: immunoSEQ multiplex PCR; TCRdb's copy keeps in-frame clones and lacks some. The profile shows more than 110,000 clones, more than 65% of them singletons. The sequenced material came from peripheral blood. The receptor source for this set is a human donor in a cohort sampled during active COVID-19.

The chain is built from TRBV27 and TRBJ1-5, with D perhaps TRBD1 (6 bases). This CDR3 is 18 amino acids long. V dropped 1 base and J dropped 0 bases, with 16 bases sitting between them. CDR1 and CDR2 (germline): MNHEY, SMNVEV (reference sequence). CDR3 loop: CASSLWGGRGDSNQPQHF. The CDR3 DNA reads TGTGCCAGCAGTTTATGGGGGGGCAGAGGAGATAGCAATCAGCCCCAGCATTTT.

The rearrangement uses TRBV5-1 and TRBJ2-6; 9 nucleotides match TRBD1. Looked up from germline, CDR1 is SGHRS and CDR2 is YFSETQ. V lost 6 bases to trimming and J lost 0 bases; unmatched junction nucleotides: 7. The CDR3 sequence is 17 residues long. The CDR3 loop is CASTPGQGPSGANVLTF. The CDR3 nucleotides read TGCGCCAGCACCCCGGGACAGGGTCCCTCTGGGGCCAACGTCCTGACTTTC.

The chain combines TRBV27 with TRBJ1-3, with D possibly matching TRBD1 (5 bases). V dropped 2 bases and J dropped 0 bases, with 14 bases sitting between them. The CDR3 has 17 amino acids. The germline V gene has CDR1 MNHEY and CDR2 SMNVEV (reference sequence). Here the CDR3 reads CASSLTGRRGSGNTIYF. Written as DNA, the CDR3 is TGTGCCAGCAGTTTAACAGGACGAAGGGGCTCTGGAAACACCATATATTTT.

The J gene is TRBJ2-1, the V gene TRBV7-3; TRBD2 matches at 7 bases. Per the germline V gene, CDR1 is SGHTA and CDR2 is FQGTGA. This CDR3 comprises 14 residues. V trimming: 2 bases; J trimming: 9 bases; junction bases outside the gene matches: 7. CDR3 sequence (DNA): TGTGCCAGCAGCTTAGGCGGGGGAAAGGGTGAGCAGTTCTTC. Translating it yields CASSLGGGKGEQFF.

V is TRBV4-1 and J is TRBJ1-2, with D possibly TRBD1 on 6 matching bases. Trimming left V 1 base short and J 7 bases short, with 7 bases between. Germline V lookup: CDR1 MGHRA, CDR2 YSYEKL. The CDR3 consists of 12 residues. Here the CDR3 DNA reads TGCGCCAGCAGCCAAGGAGGGGGTGGCTACACCTTC. Protein product: CASSQGGGGYTF.

The rearrangement uses TRBV2 and TRBJ1-6; 9 positions agree with TRBD1. V dropped 6 bases and J dropped 9; count of bases not matched to a gene: 9. There are 15 residues in the CDR3. The germline V gene has CDR1 SNHLY and CDR2 FYNNEI. The CDR3 here is CASSPDRGSFSPLHF. The CDR3 DNA follows: TGTGCCAGCAGCCCGGACAGGGGATCTTTTTCACCCCTCCACTTT.

The rearrangement joins TRBV3-1 (or the pseudogene TRBV3-2) to TRBJ2-3; 8 bases fit TRBD1. V gave up 3 bases and J gave up 1 base; unmatched junction bases: 6. In germline, CDR1 is LGHDT, CDR2 YNNKEL (reference sequence). This CDR3 is 16 amino acids long. CDR3 sequence reads: CASSHGQGYRTDTQYF. The CDR3 DNA reads as TGTGCCAGCAGCCACGGACAGGGATATCGCACAGATACGCAGTATTTT.

This chain uses TRBV6-5 with TRBJ1-2; possibly TRBD1 for D (6 bases). There are 15 residues in the CDR3. The V gene lost 5 bases and the J gene lost 2 bases, with 15 bases spanning the gap. CDR1 is MNHEY, CDR2 SVGAGI, per germline. In nucleotides, the CDR3 is TGTGCCAGCAGTACCCCGAGGGGGGGGAACTATGGCTACACCTTC. It yields the protein CASSTPRGGNYGYTF.

This clone came up a few times. This sequence joins TRBV28 and TRBJ1-2, with 10 nucleotides matching TRBD1. The CDR3 runs 15 residues. Germline CDR1 reads MDHEN; CDR2 reads SYDVKM. Losses at the gene ends were 6 bases for V and 4 bases for J; bases not matched to a gene: 8. CDR3 region: CASRPGTGASYGYTF. The CDR3 nucleotides read TGTGCCAGCAGGCCCGGGACAGGGGCCAGCTATGGCTACACCTTC.

This rearrangement joins TRBV6-5 to TRBJ2-5; D not certain. The CDR3 loop spans 13 amino acids. Germline values: CDR1 MNHEY, CDR2 SVGAGI. The ends were cut back, 8 bases at V and 5 bases at J, with 15 bases in the middle. CDR3 nucleotide sequence: TGTGCCAGCGTTGGCCCCCCCCAGGAGACCCAGTACTTC. This gives the protein CASVGPPQETQYF.

The rearrangement joins TRBV11-3 to TRBJ1-1, with 7 bases lining up with TRBD1. Germline CDR1 reads SGHNT; CDR2 reads YENEEA. Trimming removed 5 bases from V and 4 bases from J; junction bases left unmatched: 4. The CDR3 totals 13 residues. For the CDR3, the DNA is TGTGCCAGCAGCGACCGGGACAGCACTGAAGCTTTCTTT. Residues: CASSDRDSTEAFF.

The V gene is TRBV11-2, the J gene TRBJ1-2; 9 bases are a match to TRBD1. Trimming cost V 1 base and J 6 bases; bases outside gene matches: 9. CDR3 size: 16 residues. Germline V gene data show CDR1 as SGHAT and CDR2 as FQNNGV. The CDR3 loop is CASSLATGGQGHGYTF. The CDR3 nucleotides are TGTGCCAGCAGCTTAGCTACTGGTGGACAGGGGCATGGCTACACCTTC.

The genes are TRBV9 and TRBJ2-1, with 12 positions matching TRBD2. Germline CDR1 and CDR2: SGDLS and YYNGEE. The CDR3 totals 17 residues. With 3 bases clipped from V and 6 bases from J, the junction kept 10 bases outside the gene matches. DNA of the CDR3: TGTGCCAGCAGCGCTAGCACCCTAGCGGGGGGGGCCAATGAGCAGTTCTTC. The encoded protein is CASSASTLAGGANEQFF. Full variable domain (missing parts from reference TRBV9 and TRBJ2-1): DSGVTQTPKHLITATGQRVTLRCSPRSGDLSVYWYQQSLDQGLQFLIQYYNGEERAKGNILERFSAQQFPDLHSELNLSSLELGDSALYFCASSASTLAGGANEQFFGPGTRLTVL.

The chain links TRBV18 to TRBJ2-3; possibly TRBD2 for D (6 bases). Germline CDR1 and CDR2: KGHSH and LQKENI. The V end lost 1 base, the J end lost 0 bases, and 8 bases lay between the germline ends. The CDR3 is 15 amino acids. The CDR3 DNA reads TGTGCCAGCTCACCACGGACTAAAAGCACAGATACGCAGTATTTT. Protein: CASSPRTKSTDTQYF.

The chain is built from TRBV10-3 and TRBJ1-3, with TRBD1 matching 10 bases. The CDR3 is made up of 14 amino acids. V trimming: 10 bases; J trimming: 2 bases; junction bases outside the gene matches: 5. Germline CDR1 and CDR2: ENHRY and SYGVKD. The CDR3 is CATIGTGAGNTIYF. Here the CDR3 DNA reads TGTGCCACCATCGGGACAGGGGCTGGAAACACCATATATTTT.

The chain uses TRBV28 and TRBJ2-1, with D tentatively TRBD1 (6 bases). This CDR3 spans 12 amino acids. The V gene's germline CDR1 is MDHEN and CDR2 SYDVKM. V lost 9 bases and J lost 4, with 10 bases in between. CDR3 DNA sequence: TGTGCCAGTCGGACAGTTTACAATGAGCAGTTCTTC. This gives the protein CASRTVYNEQFF.

V and J are TRBV5-1 and TRBJ1-3; a weak D match, TRBD1 (6 bases). The germline V and J ends were trimmed by 4 bases and 4 bases, with 18 bases remaining between them. CDR1 and CDR2 (germline): SGHRS, YFSETQ. This CDR3 is built from 16 residues. The CDR3 is CASSGGGQNWGNTIYF. CDR3 DNA: TGCGCCAGCAGCGGTGGGGGCCAAAATTGGGGAAACACCATATATTTT.

This chain connects TRBV5-5 to TRBJ1-6, with a weak D call TRBD1 (5 bases). Looked up from germline, CDR1 is SGHKS and CDR2 is YYEKEE (reference sequence). The CDR3 totals 15 residues. The V and J ends lost 4 bases and 5 bases respectively, with 13 bases between them. The CDR3 region has the DNA TGTGCCAGCAGCGAAACAGGTTCCCATAATTCACCCCTCCACTTT. Residues: CASSETGSHNSPLHF.

The CDR3 nucleotides are TGTGCCAGCAGTACCTGGGGGGACTCCTACGAGCAGTACTTC. Its protein is CASSTWGDSYEQYF. V and J are TRBV28 and TRBJ2-7; D may be TRBD2 (6 bases). Germline V gene sequence: CDR1 MDHEN, CDR2 SYDVKM. V lost 5 bases and J lost 0, with 11 bases in between. CDR3 length equals 14 residues. Full variable domain (remainder filled in from reference TRBV28 and TRBJ2-7): DVKVTQSSRYLVKRTGEKVFLECVQDMDHENMFWYRQDPGLGLRLIYFSYDVKMKEKGDIPEGYSVSREKKERFSLILESASTNQTSMYLCASSTWGDSYEQYFGPGTRLTVT.

The chain recombines TRBV13 with TRBJ1-2; maybe TRBD1 (5 bases). Germline CDR1 and CDR2: PRHDT and FYEKMQ (reference sequence). The CDR3 is 15 residues long. V was clipped by 0 bases and J by 2 bases, with 10 bases between them. The CDR3 DNA sequence: TGTGCCAGCAGCTTAGGACGACAGAGAAACTATGGCTACACCTTC. It specifies CASSLGRQRNYGYTF. Supplemented by reference TRBV13 and TRBJ1-2, the full variable domain reads AAGVIQSPRHLIKEKRETATLKCYPIPRHDTVYWYQQGPGQDPQFLISFYEKMQSDKGSIPDRFSAQQFSDYHSELNMSSLELGDSALYFCASSLGRQRNYGYTFGSGTRLTVV.

This sequence joins TRBV2 and TRBJ2-5, with TRBD1 identical over 8 bases. V lost 5 bases, J lost 5 bases, and 4 bases stayed unmatched. In germline, CDR1 is SNHLY, CDR2 FYNNEI. This CDR3 is built from 13 residues. The CDR3 nucleotides are TGTGCCAGCAGTTTGGACAGGGAGGAGACCCAGTACTTC. This sequence encodes CASSLDREETQYF.

The chain recombines TRBV25-1 with TRBJ1-4; D possibly corresponds to TRBD1 (6 bases). This CDR3 is 13 amino acids long. V was shortened by 7 bases and J by 6 bases, with 12 bases between the two germline ends. CDR1 and CDR2 from the germline V gene are MGHDK and SYGVNS. The CDR3 spells CASTGTSYEKLFF. In DNA form, the CDR3 reads TGTGCCAGCACGGGGACATCGTATGAAAAACTGTTTTTT.

The genes are TRBV24-1 and TRBJ1-2, with D perhaps matching TRBD1 (6 bases). The CDR3 is 16 residues long. Trimming took 0 bases from V and 6 from J, leaving 16 bases between them. The germline V gene encodes CDR1 KGHDR and CDR2 SFDVKD. CDR3 nucleotides: TGTGCCACCAGTGATTTGTCACAGGGTAAAACGCATGGCTACACCTTC. The encoded protein is CATSDLSQGKTHGYTF.

This rearrangement joins TRBV5-1 to TRBJ1-3; no clear D gene. The V end lost 0 bases, the J end lost 0 bases, and 7 bases lay between the germline ends. This CDR3 is built from 15 residues. Germline V gene data show CDR1 as SGHRS and CDR2 as YFSETQ. The DNA for the CDR3 is TGCGCCAGCAGCTTGGCAGGAAGCTCTGGAAACACCATATATTTT. It yields the protein CASSLAGSSGNTIYF.

The rearrangement uses TRBV18 and TRBJ2-7; unclear D gene. Per the germline V gene, CDR1 is KGHSH and CDR2 is LQKENI. The CDR3 is 12 residues long. Trimming shortened V by 6 bases and J by 0 bases, and 6 bases separated the two germline ends. The CDR3 DNA sequence: TGTGCCAGCTCTCCTACCTCCTACGAGCAGTACTTC. This encodes CASSPTSYEQYF. Using reference TRBV18 and TRBJ2-7 for the parts outside the CDR3, the full variable domain is NAGVMQNPRHLVRRRGQEARLRCSPMKGHSHVYWYRQLPEEGLKFMVYLQKENIIDESGMPKERFSAEFPKEGPSILRIQQVVRGDSAAYFCASSPTSYEQYFGPGTRLTVT.

This clone is a singleton in its sample. This chain connects TRBV6-4 to TRBJ2-4; TRBD2 agrees at 12 bases. The CDR3 contains 13 residues. V was pared by 4 bases and J by 9 bases, with 1 base of the junction left unmatched. From germline, CDR1 is MRHNA and CDR2 SNTAGT. The CDR3 DNA reads TGTGCCAGCAGTGCGACTAGCGGGGGCATTCAGTACTTC. This codes for CASSATSGGIQYF.

This clone was picked up a small number of times. The genes are TRBV6-2 or TRBV6-3 and TRBJ1-5; maybe TRBD1 (6 bases). Trimming shortened V by 5 bases and J by 6 bases, and 11 bases separated the two germline ends. This CDR3 comprises 13 residues. Germline-derived CDR1 and CDR2 are MNHEY and SVGEGT. As DNA, the CDR3 is TGTGCCAGCAGTCAGGGGTACGGTCAGCCCCAGCATTTT. It yields the protein CASSQGYGQPQHF.

The rearrangement uses TRBV27 and TRBJ1-2, with no clear D. Trimming removed 6 bases from V and 8 bases from J, with 13 bases in between. The length of the CDR3 is 12 residues. The germline gives CDR1 MNHEY, CDR2 SMNVEV (reference sequence). The CDR3 DNA reads as TGTGCCAGCAGAGGAGGGAATGGAGGCTACACCTTC. Amino acids: CASRGGNGGYTF.

Note on this clone: Other nucleotide sequences from this sample produce the same CDR3. The rearrangement joins TRBV5-1 to TRBJ2-7, with TRBD2 matching 11 bases. V was pared by 3 bases and J by 3 bases, with 2 bases of the junction left unmatched. Germline-derived CDR1 and CDR2 are SGHRS and YFSETQ. The CDR3 has 14 amino acids. CDR3 in amino acids: CASSSTSGGYEQYF. The CDR3 DNA follows: TGCGCCAGCAGCTCCACTAGCGGGGGCTACGAGCAGTACTTC.

This chain links TRBV27 with TRBJ2-1; 10 bases match TRBD1. The germline V gene encodes CDR1 MNHEY and CDR2 SMNVEV (reference sequence). CDR3 length equals 18 residues. With 2 bases clipped from V and 7 bases from J, the junction kept 14 bases outside the gene matches. The CDR3 DNA follows: TGTGCCAGCAGTTTAAAGACAGGGGGCGCCAAAAGTTGGAATGAGCAGTTCTTC. Its translation is CASSLKTGGAKSWNEQFF.

This rearrangement joins TRBV5-8 to TRBJ2-7, with D maybe TRBD2 (6 bases). The ends were cut back, 3 bases at V and 11 bases at J, with 18 bases in the middle. The germline gives CDR1 SGHTS, CDR2 YDEGEE. CDR3 length: 13 amino acids. The CDR3, as DNA: TGTGCCAGCAGCTATCGCGGGGCAAAGGGGAAGTACTTC. It yields the protein CASSYRGAKGKYF.

This chain joins TRBV10-3 and TRBJ2-7; 7 nucleotides agree with TRBD1. Germline loops: CDR1 ENHRY, CDR2 SYGVKD. The J segment lost 6 bases and the V segment lost 0 bases, leaving 5 bases of the junction unmatched. This CDR3 contains 14 residues. The DNA for the CDR3 is TGTGCCATCAGTGAGTCAGGACAGGTAGTCGAGCAGTACTTC. Amino acid sequence: CAISESGQVVEQYF.